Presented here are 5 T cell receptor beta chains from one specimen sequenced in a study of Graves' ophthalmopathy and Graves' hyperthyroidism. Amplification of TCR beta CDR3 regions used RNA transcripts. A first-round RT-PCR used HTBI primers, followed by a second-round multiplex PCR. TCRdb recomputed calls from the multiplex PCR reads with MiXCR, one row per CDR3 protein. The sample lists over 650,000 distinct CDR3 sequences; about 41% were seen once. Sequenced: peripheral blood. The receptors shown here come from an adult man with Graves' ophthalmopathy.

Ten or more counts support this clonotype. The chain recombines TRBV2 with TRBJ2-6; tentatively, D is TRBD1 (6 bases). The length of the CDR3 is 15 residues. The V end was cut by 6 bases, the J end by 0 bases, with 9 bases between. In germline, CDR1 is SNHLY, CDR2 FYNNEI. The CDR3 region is CASRAQGSGANVLTF. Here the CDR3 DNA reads TGTGCCAGCAGGGCACAGGGCTCTGGGGCCAACGTCCTGACTTTC. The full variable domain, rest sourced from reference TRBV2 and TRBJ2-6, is EPEVTQTPSHQVTQMGQEVILRCVPISNHLYFYWYRQILGQKVEFLVSFYNNEISEKSEIFDDQFSVERPDGSNFTLKIRSTKLEDSAMYFCASRAQGSGANVLTFGAGSRLTVL.

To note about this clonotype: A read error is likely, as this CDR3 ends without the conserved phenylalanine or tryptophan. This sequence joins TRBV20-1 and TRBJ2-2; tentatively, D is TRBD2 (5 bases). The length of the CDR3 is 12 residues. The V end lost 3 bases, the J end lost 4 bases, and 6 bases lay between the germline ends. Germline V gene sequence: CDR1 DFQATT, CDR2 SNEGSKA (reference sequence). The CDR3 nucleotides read TGCAGTGCTAGCCGGGGCACCGGGGAGCTGTTTCTT. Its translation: CSASRGTGELFL.

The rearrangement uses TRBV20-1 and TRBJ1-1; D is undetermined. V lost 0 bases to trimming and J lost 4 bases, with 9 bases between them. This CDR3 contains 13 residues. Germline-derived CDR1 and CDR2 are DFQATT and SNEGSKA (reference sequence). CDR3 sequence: CSAREGFFTEAFF. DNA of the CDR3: TGCAGTGCTAGAGAGGGCTTTTTCACTGAAGCTTTCTTT.

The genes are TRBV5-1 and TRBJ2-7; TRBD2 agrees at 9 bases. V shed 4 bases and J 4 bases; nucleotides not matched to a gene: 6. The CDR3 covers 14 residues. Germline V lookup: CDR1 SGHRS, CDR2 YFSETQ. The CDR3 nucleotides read TGCGCCAGCAGCGGTTATAGCGGGAGTTACGAGCAGTACTTC. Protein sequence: CASSGYSGSYEQYF.

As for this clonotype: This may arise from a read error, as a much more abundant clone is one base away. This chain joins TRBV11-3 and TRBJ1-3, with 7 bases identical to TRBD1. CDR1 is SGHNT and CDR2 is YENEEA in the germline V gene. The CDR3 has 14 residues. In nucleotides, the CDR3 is TGTGCCGGCAGCTCCGGGACAGCAAGAAACACCATATATTTT. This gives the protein CAGSSGTARNTIYF.